The next 15 T cell receptor beta chains were all read from a single sample in a study of blood T cell repertoires in COVID-19. Clones were read by immunoSEQ multiplex PCR, and TCRdb kept only the in-frame ones, dropping some. The sample carries 380,000 or so clones, 80% to 90% recorded once. Sequencing used PBMCs or T cells enriched from blood (not recorded which). Source of these receptors: a young man who had recovered from COVID-19.

This clone was counted at least ten times. The chain joins TRBV27 to TRBJ2-3; TRBD1 matches 8 bases. Losses at the gene ends were 5 bases for V and 4 bases for J; bases not matched to a gene: 5. CDR3 length equals 14 residues. Germline CDR1 reads MNHEY; CDR2 reads SMNVEV (reference sequence). The CDR3 loop is CASSIGQGPDTQYF. CDR3 nucleotides: TGTGCCAGCAGTATAGGACAGGGACCAGATACGCAGTATTTT.

This chain joins TRBV18 and TRBJ1-1; possibly TRBD1 for D (6 bases). There are 17 residues in the CDR3. V was shortened by 2 bases and J by 0 bases, with 16 bases between the two germline ends. CDR1 is KGHSH and CDR2 is LQKENI in the germline V gene. The CDR3 reads CASSPSAGGRMNTEAFF. Here the CDR3 DNA reads TGTGCCAGCTCACCATCCGCGGGGGGCCGAATGAACACTGAAGCTTTCTTT.

This sequence joins TRBV9 and TRBJ2-1, with D unresolved. V lost 4 bases and J 6 bases, leaving 8 bases between the germline ends. Germline V lookup: CDR1 SGDLS, CDR2 YYNGEE. The CDR3 sequence is 12 residues long. The CDR3 DNA reads as TGTGCCAGCAGCCCCCCTGTCAATGAGCAGTTCTTC. Amino acid sequence: CASSPPVNEQFF.

The chain carries TRBV7-2 and TRBJ2-3, with D possibly matching TRBD2 (6 bases). The V and J ends lost 5 bases and 6 bases respectively, with 24 bases between them. Per the germline V gene, CDR1 is SGHTA and CDR2 is FQGNSA. The length of the CDR3 is 17 residues. DNA for the CDR3: TGTGCCAGCAGCCTAAACTCTTTACCAACGGGGAGGGATACGCAGTATTTT. This sequence encodes CASSLNSLPTGRDTQYF.

The rearrangement joins TRBV6-5 to TRBJ2-7, with D perhaps matching TRBD2 (6 bases). Trimming removed 5 bases from V and 7 bases from J, with 12 bases in between. The germline CDR1 and CDR2 sequences are MNHEY and SVGAGI. This CDR3 has 12 amino acids. CDR3 DNA sequence: TGTGCCAGCAGTCGGGGGTCGTTTGAGCAGTACTTC. Its protein is CASSRGSFEQYF.

The chain employs TRBV15 and TRBJ1-5; D is unclear. Germline CDR1 reads LNHNV; CDR2 reads YYDKDF (reference sequence). The V end was cut by 0 bases, the J end by 5 bases, with 2 bases between. This CDR3 contains 12 residues. The chain's CDR3 is CATSRDYQPQHF. DNA for the CDR3: TGTGCCACCAGCAGAGACTATCAGCCCCAGCATTTT.

The V and J genes are TRBV6-5 and TRBJ1-5; D not resolved. The ends were cut back, 0 bases at V and 3 bases at J, with 3 bases in the middle. Germline V lookup: CDR1 MNHEY, CDR2 SVGAGI. The CDR3 is 13 residues long. CDR3: CASSYSFNQPQHF. CDR3 nucleotides: TGTGCCAGCAGTTACTCCTTCAATCAGCCCCAGCATTTT.

The count of this clone is one. The rearrangement links TRBV7-2 to TRBJ2-5; no firm D call. This CDR3 has 14 residues. The V gene's germline CDR1 is SGHTA and CDR2 FQGNSA. Trimming shortened V by 4 bases and J by 5 bases, and 14 bases separated the two germline ends. The CDR3 reads CASSSRLSEETQYF. The CDR3 region has the DNA TGTGCCAGCAGCTCCCGACTCAGCGAGGAGACCCAGTACTTC.

J is TRBJ1-6 and V is TRBV5-1; 8 nucleotides agree with TRBD1. The CDR3 loop spans 17 amino acids. V dropped 4 bases and J dropped 0; count of bases not matched to a gene: 6. Germline lookup yields CDR1 SGHRS and CDR2 YFSETQ. The CDR3 loop is CASSRQGADSYNSPLHF. The DNA of the CDR3 is TGCGCCAGCAGCCGCCAGGGGGCAGACTCCTATAATTCACCCCTCCACTTT.

The J gene is TRBJ1-1, the V gene TRBV12-5; perhaps TRBD1 as D (6 bases). The CDR3 has 14 amino acids. V was cut by 0 bases and J by 5 bases, with 10 bases left in between. Germline lookup yields CDR1 LGHNT and CDR2 FRNRAP. The CDR3 region has the DNA TGTGCTAGTGGTTTGGTACAGGGCTGGACTGAAGCTTTCTTT. Amino acids: CASGLVQGWTEAFF.

The J gene is TRBJ2-7, the V gene TRBV5-1; 10 bases fit TRBD1. Per the germline V gene, CDR1 is SGHRS and CDR2 is YFSETQ. The CDR3 length is 15 residues. The V segment lost 0 bases and the J segment 3 bases; nucleotides outside the gene matches: 3. The CDR3 loop is CASSLAGQGRYEQYF. For the CDR3, the DNA is TGCGCCAGCAGCTTGGCGGGACAGGGGCGCTACGAGCAGTACTTC.

The chain is built from TRBV19 and TRBJ2-1; D may be TRBD1 (6 bases). Trimming cost V 2 bases and J 8 bases, with 13 bases left between them. Germline loops: CDR1 LNHDA, CDR2 SQIVND (reference sequence). The CDR3 is 14 residues long. CDR3 DNA sequence: TGTGCCAGTAGTATAAACAGGGCCGTCTATGAGCAGTTCTTC. Translated, it gives CASSINRAVYEQFF. The complete variable domain, with remaining parts taken from reference TRBV19 and TRBJ2-1, reads DGGITQSPKYLFRKEGQNVTLSCEQNLNHDAMYWYRQDPGQGLRLIYYSQIVNDFQKGDIAEGYSVSREKKESFPLTVTSAQKNPTAFYLCASSINRAVYEQFFGPGTRLTVL.

The V gene is TRBV19, the J gene TRBJ1-6, with D tentatively TRBD1 (6 bases). The CDR3 runs to 14 residues. CDR1 and CDR2 (germline): LNHDA, SQIVND (reference sequence). The V gene lost 7 bases and the J gene lost 11 bases, with 18 bases spanning the gap. The DNA of the CDR3 is TGTGCCAGTACCGCCGGGACAATGGGGCCACCCCTCCACTTT. Translation gives CASTAGTMGPPLHF.

This clone showed up just once. This chain joins TRBV14 and TRBJ2-3; weak D call: TRBD1 (6 bases). Germline CDR1 SGHDN, CDR2 FVKESK. The CDR3 is made up of 12 amino acids. V shed 4 bases and J shed 7 bases, with 9 bases lying between them. CDR3 in amino acids: CASSPRGNTQYF. CDR3 coding DNA: TGTGCCAGCAGCCCAAGGGGGAATACGCAGTATTTT. Variable domain in full (rest from reference TRBV14 and TRBJ2-3): EAGVTQFPSHSVIEKGQTVTLRCDPISGHDNLYWYRRVMGKEIKFLLHFVKESKQDESGMPNNRFLAERTGGTYSTLKVQPAELEDSGVYFCASSPRGNTQYFGPGTRLTVL.

V and J are TRBV14 and TRBJ1-2; the D gene is possibly TRBD1 (5 bases). V shed 1 base and J shed 8 bases, with 11 bases lying between them. CDR3 length: 13 amino acids. The germline gives CDR1 SGHDN, CDR2 FVKESK. CDR3 amino acids: CASSQGAGRGYTF. DNA of the CDR3: TGTGCCAGCAGCCAAGGGGCAGGGCGCGGCTACACCTTC.